This T cell receptor beta chain appears in the sequencing data of a study of blood T cell repertoires in COVID-19 (TCRdb year 2020). Background for the entire study: Samples from collaborators originated in the United States, Italy and Spain and spanned both the acute and convalescent phases of COVID-19. Where available, HLA class I and class II types were obtained from metadata supplied by the sample provider rather than from assay-based typing. Subjects who had been exposed to COVID-19, were actively infected with it, or had recovered from it provided the deeply sampled blood TCRbeta repertoires that made up the dataset. The prospective study material was composed of cDNA or gDNA derived from T cells, B-cell-depleted T cells, or PBMCs. A freely available public database, intended as a resource for researchers studying the immune response to SARS-CoV-2, is where the repertoires were released. Samples came from the ongoing ImmuneRACE study (first 160 participants) plus 1,254 subjects from 6 global collaborators. A de-identified subject ID, COVID-19 status, age in years and sex were almost always included in the sample metadata.

Participants in the prospective study were aged roughly 18 to 89 years, lived in 20 to 30 United States geographic areas, and enrolled through a virtual design. In the prospective study, cohorts were assigned on the basis of participant-reported clinical history obtained from a screening survey and a study questionnaire. Mobile phlebotomists in the prospective study collected whole blood, serum and a nasopharyngeal or oropharyngeal swab from every participant. Additional blood draws and questionnaires over an approximately 2-month period could optionally be provided by prospective study participants. Before DNA extraction, blood samples from the prospective study were shipped at room temperature or frozen. TCRbeta CDR3 regions were amplified from genomic DNA using the immunoSEQ Assay, a bias-controlled multiplex PCR. The source study handled its data this way. Within the assay, amplification of reference gene primers was used to estimate how many nucleated cells each sample contained. To quantify the absolute abundance of each unique TCRbeta CDR3 rearrangement, sequence reads were collapsed and filtered. For each sample, productive Simpson clonality was calculated by taking the square root of Simpson's diversity index across productive rearrangements. As stored in TCRdb, this immuneACCESS dataset retains in-frame rearrangements with V and J assigned. A fraction of the clones does not appear; measured against another copy, unresolved V genes explain less than half of the discrepancy, and the remainder lacks a known reason. That table is the source of V, J and clone size, and D and trimming were worked out from the DNA. This sample holds fewer than 500,000 clones; approximately 87% were observed only once. The ten biggest clones cover around 0.97% of the sample.

Study-wide conclusions, independent of this receptor: The amount of clinical and demographic metadata varied by source and participant and was provided uncurated.

As regards this clone: It lacks a known antigen. No much larger clone exists at a distance of one base, and base qualities are not known.

In the germline V gene (reference sequence), CDR1 corresponds to DFQATT and CDR2 to SNEGSKA. Relative to germline, V is 3 bases shorter and J is 2 bases shorter, with 10 bases between their ends. The CDR3 runs 13 residues from the cysteine to the phenylalanine. Only the CDR3 DNA stays, 39 bases, in frame from base 1. The chain employs TRBV20-1 and TRBJ1-2; the best D guess is TRBD1, with 6 bases matching. This TCR came from a young woman with acute COVID-19. The specimen was PBMCs or T cells enriched from blood (not recorded which). The CDR3 protein: CSASNDRNYGYTF. The DNA sequence reads TGCAGTGCTAGTAATGACAGGAACTATGGCTACACCTTC.